The 2 T cell receptor beta chains below were found in one sample sequenced in a study of blood T cell repertoires in COVID-19. Assay used: immunoSEQ multiplex PCR; TCRdb lists only in-frame clones, some missing. The data contain 250,000 or so clones, around 90% of them singletons. Sequences were obtained from peripheral blood. Receptors originate from a middle-aged woman who had recovered from COVID-19.

The chain is built from TRBV4-1 and TRBJ2-1; TRBD2 matches 7 bases. V shed 0 bases and J 8 bases; nucleotides not matched to a gene: 10. Germline V gene data show CDR1 as MGHRA and CDR2 as YSYEKL. The CDR3 has 16 amino acids. CDR3 amino acids: CASSQDIGSGVDEQFF. The CDR3 coding sequence is TGCGCCAGCAGCCAAGATATCGGGAGCGGGGTTGATGAGCAGTTCTTC.

The genes are TRBV24-1 and TRBJ2-1; TRBD2 agrees at 7 bases. The CDR3 totals 16 residues. J gave up 4 bases and V 3 bases, and 8 bases lay outside the gene matches. Germline V gene sequence: CDR1 KGHDR, CDR2 SFDVKD. CDR3 region: CATSDAPGLRYNEQFF. The CDR3 DNA is TGTGCCACCAGTGATGCACCGGGACTAAGGTACAATGAGCAGTTCTTC.